This TCR beta chain derives from a study of T-cell memory formation after mild COVID-19. Notes on the study in general: What remained unconfirmed was the SARS-CoV-2 specificity of second-wave clones peaking on day 37. Balance between CD4 and CD8 was seen in clones contracting day 15 to 85, and a CD4+ lean was seen in later expanders. That cross-reactive memory joined was suggested by some responding clones appearing in pre-infection memory. Largely, contracting CD4+ clones fell within CM and EM, and contracting CD8+ clones within EMRA.

The sample holds many counts of this clonotype. What it binds is not known. The ends were cut back, 4 bases at V and 0 bases at J, with 13 bases in the middle. Per the germline V gene, CDR1 is SGHAT and CDR2 is FQNNGV. The length of the CDR3 is 15 residues. One entry per CDR3 protein results from TCRdb running MiXCR on the 5' RACE reads. The data hold some 260,000 distinct CDR3 sequences, with about 16% observed a single time. The chain couples TRBV11-2 to TRBJ2-7, with D perhaps matching TRBD1 or TRBD2 (5 bases each). Material: PBMCs or a T cell subset sorted from them (not recorded which). The source of this sequence is a young man who had mild COVID-19 (a few samples of this study predate the infection). Cell type and time point are not known. The CDR3 DNA sequence: TGTGCCAGCAGCTCGATTTCCGGGACCTCCTACGAGCAGTACTTC. This encodes CASSSISGTSYEQYF. The entire variable domain, with the rest obtained from reference TRBV11-2 and TRBJ2-7, is as follows: EAGVAQSPRYKIIEKRQSVAFWCNPISGHATLYWYQQILGQGPKLLIQFQNNGVVDDSQLPKDRFSAERLKGVDSTLKIQPAKLEDSAVYLCASSSISGTSYEQYFGPGTRLTVT.